These T cell receptor beta chains were read from a single sample in a study of OX40 agonist ivuxolimab in advanced cancers. Clones were sequenced by immunoSEQ multiplex PCR, and TCRdb holds only the in-frame ones, with some missing. The sample has 70,000 to 85,000 clones; 85% to 95% are singletons. Sequenced material: CD4+ or CD8+ T cells sorted from blood, taken in a trial of the OX40 agonist ivuxolimab. These receptors originate from an adult with an advanced solid tumor such as melanoma, head and neck, liver or kidney cancer. Both conserved end residues are part of each CDR3. The order of the fields is J gene, clone size, D gene, V gene, CDR3 protein, CDR3 DNA. D genes are given only for firm matches. The listing skips clone size in some rows; elsewhere it reads once, few, many or a size class.

j_gene: TRBJ2-2
abundance: NA
d_gene: TRBD1
v_gene: TRBV19
CDR3aa: CASSMIVISGQYHTGELFF
CDR3nt: TGTGCCAGTAGTATGATAGTTATTTCGGGACAGTATCACACCGGGGAGCTGTTTTTT

j_gene: TRBJ2-1
abundance: NA
d_gene: NA
v_gene: TRBV29-1
CDR3aa: CSVEYIGSGNEQFF
CDR3nt: TGCAGCGTTGAATACATAGGGTCGGGCAATGAGCAGTTCTTC

j_gene: TRBJ2-3
abundance: NA
d_gene: NA
v_gene: TRBV14
CDR3aa: CASSQVEAYTDTQYF
CDR3nt: TGTGCCAGCAGCCAGGTGGAGGCCTACACAGATACGCAGTATTTT

j_gene: TRBJ1-1
abundance: NA
d_gene: NA
v_gene: TRBV4-1
CDR3aa: CASSQVPGEDNTEAFF
CDR3nt: TGCGCCAGCAGCCAAGTTCCTGGGGAGGATAACACTGAAGCTTTCTTT

j_gene: TRBJ2-1
abundance: NA
d_gene: NA
v_gene: TRBV4-3
CDR3aa: CASSRQASVYNNEQFF
CDR3nt: TGCGCCAGCAGCCGCCAGGCTTCAGTTTACAACAATGAGCAGTTCTTC

j_gene: TRBJ1-2
abundance: NA
d_gene: NA
v_gene: TRBV9
CDR3aa: CASSVGGVPYGYTF
CDR3nt: TGTGCCAGCAGCGTAGGGGGGGTCCCCTATGGCTACACCTTC

j_gene: TRBJ1-5
abundance: NA
d_gene: NA
v_gene: TRBV4-1
CDR3aa: CASSPGADQPQHF
CDR3nt: TGCGCCAGCAGCCCTGGTGCGGATCAGCCCCAGCATTTT

j_gene: TRBJ1-1
abundance: NA
d_gene: NA
v_gene: TRBV25-1
CDR3aa: CASSELTVGAEAFF
CDR3nt: TGTGCCAGCAGTGAATTGACGGTGGGGGCTGAAGCTTTCTTT

j_gene: TRBJ2-2
abundance: NA
d_gene: NA
v_gene: TRBV10-3
CDR3aa: CAIRRRTHSNTGELFF
CDR3nt: TGTGCCATCAGACGAAGGACGCACTCGAACACCGGGGAGCTGTTTTTT

j_gene: TRBJ2-5
abundance: NA
d_gene: TRBD2
v_gene: TRBV7-6
CDR3aa: CASSSLTSVQETQYF
CDR3nt: TGTGCCAGCAGCTCTCTGACTAGCGTCCAAGAGACCCAGTACTTC

j_gene: TRBJ2-7
abundance: NA
d_gene: TRBD1
v_gene: TRBV19
CDR3aa: CASSMGTGGAREQYF
CDR3nt: TGTGCCAGTAGTATGGGGACAGGGGGAGCGCGGGAGCAGTACTTC

j_gene: TRBJ1-1
abundance: NA
d_gene: NA
v_gene: TRBV4-1
CDR3aa: CASSQDLYSPNTEAFF
CDR3nt: TGCGCCAGCAGCCAAGATTTGTACAGCCCGAACACTGAAGCTTTCTTT

j_gene: TRBJ1-5
abundance: NA
d_gene: NA
v_gene: TRBV27
CDR3aa: CASSLWQGEQPQHF
CDR3nt: TGTGCCAGCAGTTTGTGGCAGGGTGAACAGCCCCAGCATTTT

j_gene: TRBJ2-1
abundance: NA
d_gene: TRBD1
v_gene: TRBV6-5
CDR3aa: CASSGQVYNEQFF
CDR3nt: TGTGCCAGCAGTGGACAGGTCTACAATGAGCAGTTCTTC

j_gene: TRBJ2-1
abundance: NA
d_gene: TRBD2
v_gene: TRBV27
CDR3aa: CASSPPASGRRYEQFF
CDR3nt: TGTGCCAGCAGTCCCCCGGCTAGCGGGAGGAGGTATGAGCAGTTCTTC

j_gene: TRBJ2-3
abundance: NA
d_gene: TRBD2
v_gene: TRBV7-8
CDR3aa: CASSLWSRESDTQYF
CDR3nt: TGTGCCAGCAGCTTATGGTCGCGGGAGTCAGATACGCAGTATTTT

j_gene: TRBJ1-5
abundance: many
d_gene: NA
v_gene: TRBV6-1
CDR3aa: CASSSFDIDQPQHF
CDR3nt: TGTGCCAGCAGTTCTTTTGACATCGATCAGCCCCAGCATTTT

j_gene: TRBJ1-3
abundance: once
d_gene: NA
v_gene: TRBV19
CDR3aa: CASSILGTSGNTIYF
CDR3nt: TGTGCCAGTAGTATCCTCGGGACCTCTGGAAACACCATATATTTT

j_gene: TRBJ1-2
abundance: NA
d_gene: NA
v_gene: TRBV19
CDR3aa: CASSIGGADGYTF
CDR3nt: TGTGCCAGTAGTATCGGGGGGGCTGACGGCTACACCTTC

j_gene: TRBJ2-1
abundance: NA
d_gene: TRBD2
v_gene: TRBV27
CDR3aa: CASSLASGNSYNEQFF
CDR3nt: TGTGCCAGCAGTCTCGCTAGCGGGAACTCCTACAATGAGCAGTTCTTC

j_gene: TRBJ1-1
abundance: once
d_gene: NA
v_gene: TRBV5-6
CDR3aa: CASSSLGTEAFF
CDR3nt: TGTGCCAGCAGCAGCTTGGGCACTGAAGCTTTCTTT

j_gene: TRBJ2-7
abundance: NA
d_gene: NA
v_gene: TRBV19
CDR3aa: CASSPGAAYEQYF
CDR3nt: TGTGCCAGTAGTCCGGGGGCGGCCTACGAGCAGTACTTC

j_gene: TRBJ2-7
abundance: NA
d_gene: NA
v_gene: TRBV12-5
CDR3aa: CASGSSAGISDEQYF
CDR3nt: TGTGCTAGTGGTTCTTCCGCAGGGATTAGCGACGAGCAGTACTTC

j_gene: TRBJ2-7
abundance: NA
d_gene: NA
v_gene: TRBV6-6
CDR3aa: CASSLLNAEQYF
CDR3nt: TGTGCCAGCAGTTTACTCAATGCCGAGCAGTACTTC

j_gene: TRBJ1-1
abundance: NA
d_gene: NA
v_gene: TRBV2
CDR3aa: CASRPGRSMAEAFF
CDR3nt: TGTGCCAGCAGGCCTGGACGGTCAATGGCTGAAGCTTTCTTT

j_gene: TRBJ1-3
abundance: NA
d_gene: NA
v_gene: TRBV2
CDR3aa: CASYLDLDSGNTIYF
CDR3nt: TGTGCCAGTTATCTGGACCTTGACTCTGGAAACACCATATATTTT

j_gene: TRBJ2-5
abundance: NA
d_gene: NA
v_gene: TRBV28
CDR3aa: CASSAHRGRGGKTQYF
CDR3nt: TGTGCCAGCAGTGCGCACAGGGGGCGGGGGGGAAAGACCCAGTACTTC

j_gene: TRBJ2-3
abundance: once
d_gene: NA
v_gene: TRBV27
CDR3aa: CASSLGQYLTSTDTQYF
CDR3nt: TGTGCCAGCAGTTTAGGGCAGTACCTAACTAGCACAGATACGCAGTATTTT

j_gene: TRBJ1-1
abundance: once
d_gene: NA
v_gene: TRBV19
CDR3aa: CASTPGRYTEAFF
CDR3nt: TGTGCCAGTACTCCAGGGAGATACACTGAAGCTTTCTTT

j_gene: TRBJ1-2
abundance: NA
d_gene: NA
v_gene: TRBV6-5
CDR3aa: CASSATESFYGYTF
CDR3nt: TGTGCCAGCAGTGCGACGGAATCCTTCTATGGCTACACCTTC

j_gene: TRBJ2-2
abundance: once
d_gene: NA
v_gene: TRBV15
CDR3aa: CATSTDRTGELFF
CDR3nt: TGTGCCACCAGTACTGACAGGACCGGGGAGCTGTTTTTT

j_gene: TRBJ2-3
abundance: NA
d_gene: TRBD2
v_gene: TRBV5-6
CDR3aa: CASSLLGSGGPGDTQYF
CDR3nt: TGTGCCAGCAGCCTACTGGGTAGCGGGGGCCCCGGGGATACGCAGTATTTT

j_gene: TRBJ2-3
abundance: NA
d_gene: NA
v_gene: TRBV2
CDR3aa: CASSEFQATSTDTQYF
CDR3nt: TGTGCCAGCAGTGAATTTCAGGCCACTAGCACAGATACGCAGTATTTT

j_gene: TRBJ1-2
abundance: NA
d_gene: NA
v_gene: TRBV7-9
CDR3aa: CASSLEQNNYGYTF
CDR3nt: TGTGCCAGCAGCTTAGAACAGAATAACTATGGCTACACCTTC

j_gene: TRBJ1-5
abundance: NA
d_gene: NA
v_gene: TRBV4-2
CDR3aa: CASSQGAFGGQPQHF
CDR3nt: TGTGCCAGCAGCCAAGGGGCCTTCGGGGGGCAGCCCCAGCATTTT

j_gene: TRBJ2-7
abundance: NA
d_gene: NA
v_gene: TRBV18
CDR3aa: CASSPYSTYEQYF
CDR3nt: TGTGCCAGCTCACCATACAGTACCTACGAGCAGTACTTC

j_gene: TRBJ2-1
abundance: NA
d_gene: NA
v_gene: TRBV29-1
CDR3aa: CSLSGGRSSYNEQFF
CDR3nt: TGCAGCCTTTCTGGGGGGCGAAGCTCCTACAATGAGCAGTTCTTC

j_gene: TRBJ2-1
abundance: large
d_gene: TRBD2
v_gene: TRBV4-3
CDR3aa: CASSQESGGGYNEQFF
CDR3nt: TGCGCCAGCAGCCAAGAGTCGGGAGGGGGTTACAATGAGCAGTTCTTC

j_gene: TRBJ2-7
abundance: NA
d_gene: NA
v_gene: TRBV7-9
CDR3aa: CASSTVGSSYEQYF
CDR3nt: TGTGCCAGCAGCACCGTAGGGAGTTCCTACGAGCAGTACTTC

j_gene: TRBJ2-7
abundance: few
d_gene: NA
v_gene: TRBV19
CDR3aa: CAKYGVEQPYEQYF
CDR3nt: TGTGCCAAGTATGGGGTGGAGCAGCCCTACGAGCAGTACTTC

j_gene: TRBJ1-5
abundance: NA
d_gene: NA
v_gene: TRBV30
CDR3aa: CAWRAGFGNQPQHF
CDR3nt: TGTGCCTGGAGGGCAGGTTTTGGGAATCAGCCCCAGCATTTT

j_gene: TRBJ1-1
abundance: NA
d_gene: TRBD1
v_gene: TRBV27
CDR3aa: CASSRDSGNTEAFF
CDR3nt: TGTGCCAGCAGTAGGGACAGTGGAAACACTGAAGCTTTCTTT

j_gene: TRBJ2-3
abundance: NA
d_gene: NA
v_gene: TRBV7-6
CDR3aa: CASSLELGGSTDTQYF
CDR3nt: TGTGCCAGCAGCTTAGAACTAGGAGGGAGTACAGATACGCAGTATTTT

j_gene: TRBJ2-2
abundance: NA
d_gene: TRBD1
v_gene: TRBV27
CDR3aa: CASSLRDRGTGELFF
CDR3nt: TGTGCCAGCAGTCTCCGGGACAGGGGCACCGGGGAGCTGTTTTTT

j_gene: TRBJ2-1
abundance: NA
d_gene: NA
v_gene: TRBV11-2
CDR3aa: CASSSSKGGPDNEQFF
CDR3nt: TGTGCCAGCAGCTCCTCCAAGGGGGGCCCGGACAATGAGCAGTTCTTC

j_gene: TRBJ1-1
abundance: NA
d_gene: NA
v_gene: TRBV4-1
CDR3aa: CASSQERQGWVAFF
CDR3nt: TGCGCCAGCAGCCAAGAGCGGCAGGGGTGGGTCGCTTTCTTT

j_gene: TRBJ2-7
abundance: NA
d_gene: NA
v_gene: TRBV19
CDR3aa: CASSIAGLGEQYF
CDR3nt: TGTGCCAGTAGTATCGCGGGGTTGGGGGAGCAGTACTTC